This T cell receptor (beta chain) is drawn from a study of identical twins. General study points: Among out-of-frame alpha sequences shared by twins, low generation probability occurred in excess. Carriage of fewer insertions was seen in abundant cord blood beta clonotypes, whereas memory repertoires showed none.

Germline V gene lookup returns CDR1 ENHRY and CDR2 SYGVKD. With 8 bases removed from V and 4 bases from J, the gap between germline ends came to 15 bases. The CDR3 covers 13 residues. The table lists this clonotype with a few counts. The antigen remains unidentified. Template switching added a universal primer site; cDNA carried unique molecular identifiers. TCRdb passed the 5' RACE reads through MiXCR, listing each CDR3 protein once. This table has about 530,000 distinct CDR3 sequences, 20% to 25% appearing once. This same sample was also taken into another study, of yellow fever vaccine responses in identical twins. As that study records: Twins reportedly appeared to share part of their vaccine T cell response while keeping part individual.

This receptor was identified in a woman under 30 in good health. Sequenced sample: CD4+ T cells sorted from blood. The chain combines TRBV10-3 with TRBJ2-7, with D perhaps TRBD2 (7 bases). The CDR3 reads CAISGGAKYEQYV. In DNA, the CDR3 is TGTGCCATCTCGGGGGGCGCAAAATACGAGCAGTACGTC.